What follows are 3 T cell receptor beta chains derived from one specimen sequenced in a study of blood T cell repertoires in COVID-19. Assay used: immunoSEQ multiplex PCR; TCRdb lists only in-frame clones, some missing. Found here are 400,000 to 450,000 clones, 70% to 90% of them singletons; the top ten hold more than 0.7%. The specimen sequenced was peripheral blood. These receptors all come from a man younger than 30 with COVID-19, enrolled during active disease.

The V call is TRBV6-5, the J call TRBJ2-1; D may be TRBD1 (5 bases). The CDR3 has 13 residues. V lost 10 bases and J lost 3, with 13 bases in between. In germline, CDR1 is MNHEY, CDR2 SVGAGI. CDR3 coding DNA: TGTGCCACCTCCCAGGGTCTCTACAATGAGCAGTTCTTC. Its protein is CATSQGLYNEQFF.

The chain employs TRBV7-9 and TRBJ1-1; tentative D call: TRBD1 (6 bases). This CDR3 region has 16 residues. CDR1 is SEHNR, CDR2 FQNEAQ, per germline (reference sequence). Trimming removed 6 bases from V and 1 base from J, with 18 bases in between. The CDR3 sequence is CASRAKIGGTNTEAFF. In DNA, the CDR3 is TGTGCCAGCAGGGCTAAAATAGGGGGTACGAACACTGAAGCTTTCTTT.

The chain links TRBV24-1 to TRBJ1-4; TRBD1 aligns across 8 bases. Germline-derived CDR1 and CDR2 are KGHDR and SFDVKD. V was clipped by 4 bases and J by 4 bases; unmatched bases: 7. This CDR3 region has 16 residues. This CDR3 is CATSEGGQAFNEKLFF. Here the CDR3 DNA reads TGTGCCACCAGTGAGGGGGGACAGGCCTTTAATGAAAAACTGTTTTTT.